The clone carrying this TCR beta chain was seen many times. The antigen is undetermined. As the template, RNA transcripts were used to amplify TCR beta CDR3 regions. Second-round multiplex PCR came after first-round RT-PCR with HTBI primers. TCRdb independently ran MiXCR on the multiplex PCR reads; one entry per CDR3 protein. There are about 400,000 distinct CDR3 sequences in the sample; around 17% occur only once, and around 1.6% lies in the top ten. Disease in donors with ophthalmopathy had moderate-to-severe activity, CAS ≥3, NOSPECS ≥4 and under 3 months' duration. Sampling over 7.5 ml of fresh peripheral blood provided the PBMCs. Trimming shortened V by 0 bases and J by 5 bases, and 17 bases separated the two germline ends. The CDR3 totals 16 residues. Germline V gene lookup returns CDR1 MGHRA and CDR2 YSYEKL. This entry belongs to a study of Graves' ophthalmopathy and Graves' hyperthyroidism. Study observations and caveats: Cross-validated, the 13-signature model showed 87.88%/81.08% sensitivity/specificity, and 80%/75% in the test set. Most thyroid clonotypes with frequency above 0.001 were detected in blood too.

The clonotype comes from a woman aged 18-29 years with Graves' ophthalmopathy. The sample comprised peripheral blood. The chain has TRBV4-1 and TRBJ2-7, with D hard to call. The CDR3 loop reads CASSQEVGRNRNEQYF. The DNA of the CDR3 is TGCGCCAGCAGCCAAGAGGTCGGACGGAACCGAAACGAGCAGTACTTC.